This TCR beta chain was captured by sequencing in a study of T cells expressing NK-cell markers. The CDR3 is made up of 15 amino acids. Germline loops: CDR1 MNHEY, CDR2 SMNVEV (reference sequence). TCRdb reprocessed the 5' RACE reads, keeping one entry per CDR3 protein, no DNA. This sample's table has around 550,000 distinct CDR3 sequences. The chain recombines TRBV27 with TRBJ2-2; TCRdb selects TRBD1, and the lack of DNA leaves this call unchecked. The sequenced sample was blood T cells: a sorted CD56 or NKG2C T cell subset, CD4+ or CD8+ T cells, or bulk PBMC T cells (not recorded which). This clonotype originated in a man between 18 and 29 years old in good health. This chain's CDR3 is CASSSPQGSSGELFF.